The 11 T cell receptor beta chains in this list originate from one sample, sequenced in a study of vaccination effects on CD4 cells after COVID-19. Their specific antigens are unknown. Here immunoSEQ multiplex PCR was the method, and the copy in TCRdb shows in-frame clones only, minus some. The sample has over 45,000 clones; 50% to 80% are singletons. Culture lasted about 10 days before CD4+ T cell isolation. The sample here was CD4+ T cells from PBMCs cultured without peptide, taken before COVID-19 vaccination. The receptors here all came from a human donor who received a COVID-19 vaccine.

This chain uses TRBV6-5 with TRBJ1-6; the D is unclear. CDR1 MNHEY and CDR2 SVGAGI come from the germline V gene. The CDR3 extends over 16 amino acids. V was trimmed by 0 bases and J by 2 bases, leaving 8 bases between them. CDR3 sequence reads: CASSYSVAPYNSPLHF. CDR3 coding DNA: TGTGCCAGCAGTTACTCCGTGGCGCCCTATAATTCACCCCTCCACTTT.

The V gene is TRBV21-1, the J gene TRBJ2-3; TRBD1, the table's D call, was not compared with the DNA. TRBV21-1 is listed as a pseudogene. The CDR3 sequence is 17 residues long. CDR3 protein: CASSKGGQGRGTDTQYF. The DNA of the CDR3 is TGTGCCAGCAGCAAAGGGGGACAGGGTAGAGGCACAGATACGCAGTATTTT.

V and J are TRBV13 and TRBJ2-1; TRBD2 might be the D (5 bases). V lost 0 bases to trimming and J lost 6 bases, with 21 bases between them. CDR1 PRHDT and CDR2 FYEKMQ come from the germline V gene (reference sequence). The CDR3 contains 18 residues. CDR3 sequence (DNA): TGTGCCAGCAGCTTAGGGCTTCCCCAGCCCCGCGAGGGCAATGAGCAGTTCTTC. Translated: CASSLGLPQPREGNEQFF. Full variable domain (missing parts from reference TRBV13 and TRBJ2-1): AAGVIQSPRHLIKEKRETATLKCYPIPRHDTVYWYQQGPGQDPQFLISFYEKMQSDKGSIPDRFSAQQFSDYHSELNMSSLELGDSALYFCASSLGLPQPREGNEQFFGPGTRLTVL.

V and J are TRBV5-1 and TRBJ2-7, with 9 bases matching TRBD1. Unmatched junction bases numbered 20, after V lost 0 bases and J lost 10 bases. The CDR3 covers 18 residues. Per germline, CDR1 SGHRS and CDR2 YFSETQ. DNA for the CDR3: TGCGCCAGCAGCTTGGGGTTGGTCCACTTGGGGACAGGGAGTGCTCAGTACTTC. Translated: CASSLGLVHLGTGSAQYF.

This sequence joins TRBV12-3 or TRBV12-4 and TRBJ1-1, with D perhaps matching TRBD1 (6 bases). The CDR3 is 13 residues long. Deletions cut 1 base from V and 4 bases from J, with 7 bases between. CDR3 protein: CASSLEGGTEAFF. CDR3 nucleotide sequence: TGTGCCAGCAGTTTAGAGGGGGGCACTGAAGCTTTCTTT.

The gene calls are TRBV18 and TRBJ2-1; no definite D call. The V end was cut by 0 bases, the J end by 6 bases, with 18 bases between. Germline V lookup: CDR1 KGHSH, CDR2 LQKENI. The length of the CDR3 is 17 residues. CDR3 DNA sequence: TGTGCCAGCTCACCACCCCTCTTCACGGGTGGTAGCAATGAGCAGTTCTTC. Amino acids: CASSPPLFTGGSNEQFF.

The chain links TRBV5-1 to TRBJ2-7; TRBD1 agrees at 7 bases. The CDR3 is made up of 16 amino acids. The germline V gene encodes CDR1 SGHRS and CDR2 YFSETQ. Trimming cost V 0 bases and J 0 bases; bases outside gene matches: 6. Written as DNA, the CDR3 is TGCGCCAGCAGCTTGGGCAGGGGGAGTAGCTCCTACGAGCAGTACTTC. Translated, it gives CASSLGRGSSSYEQYF.

V gene TRBV4-2 combines with J gene TRBJ1-3, with D unclear. Trimming removed 0 bases at V and 0 bases at J, with 9 bases between. Germline V gives CDR1 LGHNA, CDR2 YNFKEQ. The CDR3 contains 16 residues. This CDR3 is CASSQDNRVSGNTIYF. CDR3 bases: TGTGCCAGCAGCCAAGATAACCGAGTCTCTGGAAACACCATATATTTT.

This clone has more than one count but fewer than ten. This rearrangement joins TRBV28 to TRBJ1-1, with D hard to call. The CDR3 is made up of 11 amino acids. Germline CDR1 MDHEN, CDR2 SYDVKM. The ends were cut back, 2 bases at V and 5 bases at J, with 3 bases in the middle. CDR3 DNA sequence: TGTGCCAGCAGTTTAGCAACTGAAGCTTTCTTT. It specifies CASSLATEAFF.

The sample holds a few counts of this clone. The chain links TRBV24-1 to TRBJ2-3, with 10 bases identical to TRBD1. Trimming took 3 bases from V and 5 from J; bases not matched to a gene: 7. CDR3 length: 16 amino acids. The germline CDR1 and CDR2 sequences are KGHDR and SFDVKD. CDR3 DNA sequence: TGTGCCACCAGTGATGACAGGGGGCTTTGGGGAGATACGCAGTATTTT. This encodes CATSDDRGLWGDTQYF.

The rearrangement uses TRBV2 and TRBJ2-3, with 7 bases that match TRBD2. Germline V gene lookup returns CDR1 SNHLY and CDR2 FYNNEI. The CDR3 runs to 16 residues. J lost 5 bases, V lost 5 bases, and 13 bases had no gene match. CDR3 nucleotides: TGTGCCAGCAGTACCGGACGGCCACCGGGAGGAGATACGCAGTATTTT. Residues: CASSTGRPPGGDTQYF.